These 6 T cell receptor beta chains were sequenced from one sample in a study of post-analysis software for immune sequencing data. Sequencing libraries made from TCR beta cDNA carried unique molecular identifiers. Via MiXCR, TCRdb re-called the PCR reads, giving one row per CDR3 protein. The top ten clones hold 25% to 35% of a sample with around 160,000 distinct CDR3 sequences, around 36% of them seen once. The sample in question was blood, obtained after autologous hematopoietic stem cell transplantation. All receptors derive from a girl aged 5-17 years with multiple sclerosis.

This clonotype showed up just a few times. The rearrangement links TRBV5-1 to TRBJ2-5; 7 nucleotides match TRBD1. Trimming took 3 bases from V and 5 from J; bases not matched to a gene: 13. Germline CDR1 SGHRS, CDR2 YFSETQ. This CDR3 has 16 amino acids. CDR3 loop: CASSSTGKGAVETQYF. As DNA, the CDR3 is TGCGCCAGCAGCTCGACAGGGAAAGGCGCGGTGGAGACCCAGTACTTC.

This chain uses TRBV4-1 with TRBJ2-4; a weak D match, TRBD2 (6 bases). The V end lost 4 bases, the J end lost 8 bases, and 15 bases lay between the germline ends. Germline V gene data show CDR1 as MGHRA and CDR2 as YSYEKL. The CDR3 consists of 14 residues. DNA of the CDR3: TGCGCCAGCAGCCCCCCGGCAGGAGGGGACATTCAGTACTTC. It codes for CASSPPAGGDIQYF.

Only a few counts were recorded for this clonotype. The chain carries TRBV7-3 and TRBJ1-1; unclear D gene. Trimming stripped 5 bases from V and 4 bases from J, with 17 bases between. From germline, CDR1 is SGHTA and CDR2 FQGTGA. The length of the CDR3 is 15 residues. DNA for the CDR3: TGTGCCAGCAGCCCGAAGGACTTGGAGGGCACTGAAGCTTTCTTT. Protein: CASSPKDLEGTEAFF.

This chain connects TRBV30 to TRBJ1-2; D possibly corresponds to TRBD1 (5 bases). This CDR3 region has 13 residues. Trimming removed 3 bases at V and 8 bases at J, with 16 bases between. Germline CDR1 is GTSNPN and CDR2 is SVGIG (reference sequence). DNA of the CDR3: TGTGCCTGGAGGACAGCCGACCGTGGGGGCTACACCTTC. Protein: CAWRTADRGGYTF.

This chain joins TRBV20-1 and TRBJ2-1, with D unclear. Germline CDR1 reads DFQATT; CDR2 reads SNEGSKA (reference sequence). Trimming shortened V by 0 bases and J by 0 bases, and 15 bases separated the two germline ends. This CDR3 spans 17 amino acids. CDR3 nucleotides: TGCAGTGCTAGAGATGGGCTTCGAGAGGCCTCCTACAATGAGCAGTTCTTC. It specifies CSARDGLREASYNEQFF.

This clonotype turned up a few times. The chain is built from TRBV20-1 and TRBJ2-7, with 8 bases identical to TRBD2. Per germline, CDR1 DFQATT and CDR2 SNEGSKA (reference sequence). This CDR3 is 19 amino acids long. The V and J ends lost 0 bases and 5 bases, in that order; junction bases with no gene match: 21. The CDR3 spells CSARDGLSQRAGVAHEQYF. DNA for the CDR3: TGCAGTGCTAGAGACGGGCTCAGCCAGAGAGCGGGAGTTGCCCACGAGCAGTACTTC.